The clone carrying this T cell receptor beta chain has a count of ten or more. The antigen is undetermined. The data were obtained in a study of T cell repertoires in cytomegalovirus infection. In TCRdb, the reads were re-called with MiXCR into one record per CDR3 protein. The data show 350,000 to 400,000 distinct CDR3 sequences, with about 35% seen just once and roughly 13% held by the top ten. Points from the study as a whole: Pooled public TCR beta family frequency picked out CMV carriers with the relevant HLA.

Sequenced material: cultured PBMCs, taken from culture after CMV antigen stimulation. This clonotype was sampled from a human donor in good health (CMV status not recorded). Some clones in this sample may be carry-over from other donors' samples.

The CDR3: CASSRRGLGNTEAFF. The CDR3 nucleotides read TGTGCCAGCAGCCGCAGGGGTTTAGGGAACACTGAAGCTTTCTTT. This rearrangement joins TRBV7-2 to TRBJ1-1, with D tentatively TRBD1 (6 bases). Germline-derived CDR1 and CDR2 are SGHTA and FQGNSA. Trimming took 5 bases from V and 1 from J, leaving 14 bases between them. CDR3 length: 15 amino acids.